The 13 T cell receptor beta chains in this list originate from one sample, sequenced in a study of cytomegalovirus exposure and HLA in healthy donors (dated by TCRdb to about 2017). To prepare the library, the immunoSEQ multiplex PCR assay was applied. For the multiplex PCR, a mixture combining 60 forward primers for TCR Vbeta segments and 13 reverse primers for TCR Jbeta segments was used. Not all clones reach the TCRdb copy of this immuneACCESS table, which keeps in-frame sequences only. Checked studies attribute under half of the gap to unresolved V genes and leave the rest unexplained. This sample gives 140,000 to 150,000 clones in total; about 73% of them show up just once. 2.5% to 3.5% of the sample belongs to the ten largest clones. The sequenced sample was PBMCs. These TCRs come from a man in his forties or fifties in good health and CMV-seropositive.

This CDR3 reads CASSRWTSGSYEQYF. CDR3 coding DNA: TGTGCCAGCAGTCGCTGGACTAGCGGCTCCTACGAGCAGTACTTC. This chain links TRBV28 with TRBJ2-7; 10 bases are shared with TRBD2. The CDR3 has 15 amino acids. Germline V gives CDR1 MDHEN, CDR2 SYDVKM. V dropped 5 bases and J dropped 0; count of bases not matched to a gene: 4.

The table lists this clone with many counts. This sample also contains other DNA sequences that code for the same CDR3. The chain carries TRBV9 and TRBJ2-7; a weak D match, TRBD2 (6 bases). Germline CDR1 and CDR2: SGDLS and YYNGEE. V was clipped by 0 bases and J by 6 bases, with 10 bases between them. CDR3 length equals 13 residues. The DNA for the CDR3 is TGTGCCAGCAGCGTAGTTGGGGGAGGCGAGCAGTACTTC. The encoded protein is CASSVVGGGEQYF.

The gene calls are TRBV9 and TRBJ1-6; a weak D match, TRBD1 (6 bases). CDR3 length equals 15 residues. V lost 3 bases and J 5 bases, leaving 12 bases between the germline ends. Germline assignment: CDR1 SGDLS and CDR2 YYNGEE. CDR3 sequence (DNA): TGTGCCAGCAGCGGCACCCAGGGGAATAATTCACCCCTCCACTTT. As protein: CASSGTQGNNSPLHF.

The CDR3: CASSLAESPYEQYF. Here the CDR3 DNA reads TGTGCCAGCAGCCTAGCGGAAAGCCCCTACGAGCAGTACTTC. The chain recombines TRBV6-1 with TRBJ2-7, with TRBD2 matching 7 bases. After removal of 6 bases from V and 2 bases from J, the junction contained 7 bases not matched to a gene. CDR1 is MNHNS and CDR2 is SASEGT in the germline V gene. This CDR3 comprises 14 residues.

The rearrangement links TRBV7-7 to TRBJ2-5; 8 nucleotides agree with TRBD2. Trimming at V came to 1 base and at J to 2 bases, leaving 12 bases not matched to a gene. The CDR3 loop spans 18 amino acids. Germline V gene lookup returns CDR1 SSHAT and CDR2 FNYEAQ (reference sequence). The CDR3 coding sequence is TGTGCCAGCAGCTTAGGGAGGGGACTAGGGGGGTCTCAAGAGACCCAGTACTTC. This codes for CASSLGRGLGGSQETQYF.

The gene calls are TRBV7-2 and TRBJ1-1; D ambiguous. Germline assignment: CDR1 SGHTA and CDR2 FQGNSA. The CDR3 extends over 11 amino acids. V lost 5 bases and J 6 bases, leaving 7 bases between the germline ends. The CDR3 DNA follows: TGTGCCAGCAGCCCCCAGGCTGAAGCTTTCTTT. It is translated as CASSPQAEAFF.

V usage is TRBV5-1 and J usage is TRBJ1-1; D perhaps matches TRBD1 (5 bases). The CDR3 contains 13 residues. The germline V and J ends were trimmed by 1 base and 4 bases, with 8 bases remaining between them. Germline values: CDR1 SGHRS, CDR2 YFSETQ. CDR3 loop: CASSLSGATEAFF. For the CDR3, the DNA is TGCGCCAGCAGCTTGAGTGGGGCCACTGAAGCTTTCTTT.

Remarks on this clone: Other DNA sequences from this sample encode an identical CDR3 as well. This chain connects TRBV9 to TRBJ2-5; a possible D gene is TRBD1 (5 bases). The CDR3 spans 13 residues. V was clipped by 2 bases and J by 2 bases, with 7 bases between them. Germline CDR1 reads SGDLS; CDR2 reads YYNGEE. CDR3 sequence: CASSVRVQETQYF. In nucleotides, the CDR3 is TGTGCCAGCAGCGTCAGGGTACAAGAGACCCAGTACTTC.

The rearrangement joins TRBV30 to TRBJ1-2, with 8 bases fitting TRBD1. J was trimmed by 2 bases and V by 0 bases; bases with no gene match: 5. CDR1 is GTSNPN and CDR2 is SVGIG in the germline V gene (reference sequence). The CDR3 is 15 amino acids. The CDR3 coding sequence is TGTGCCTGGAGTGTCGGGCAGGGGGCGAACTATGGCTACACCTTC. Amino acids: CAWSVGQGANYGYTF. Full variable domain (missing parts from reference TRBV30 and TRBJ1-2): SQTIHQWPATLVQPVGSPLSLECTVEGTSNPNLYWYRQAAGRGLQLLFYSVGIGQISSEVPQNLSASRPQDRQFILSSKKLLLSDSGFYLCAWSVGQGANYGYTFGSGTRLTVV.

The CDR3 protein is CASKSDRGSYNEQFF. In nucleotides, the CDR3 is TGTGCCAGTAAATCGGACAGGGGATCCTACAATGAGCAGTTCTTC. The gene calls are TRBV19 and TRBJ2-1, with 9 bases matching TRBD1. Germline-derived CDR1 and CDR2 are LNHDA and SQIVND (reference sequence). This CDR3 region has 15 residues. Trimming cost V 7 bases and J 1 base; bases outside gene matches: 5.

The chain combines TRBV20-1 with TRBJ1-1; TRBD1 might be the D (5 bases). The V and J ends lost 4 bases and 6 bases respectively, with 9 bases between them. CDR1 DFQATT and CDR2 SNEGSKA come from the germline V gene (reference sequence). This CDR3 comprises 11 residues. This CDR3 is CSAMVGAEAFF. The CDR3 region has the DNA TGCAGTGCTATGGTAGGGGCTGAAGCTTTCTTT.

The genes are TRBV5-6 and TRBJ2-4; D may be TRBD1 (5 bases). Deletions cut 4 bases from V and 0 bases from J, with 8 bases between. Looked up from germline, CDR1 is SGHDT and CDR2 is YYEEEE. This CDR3 has 14 residues. The CDR3 DNA follows: TGTGCCAGCAGCGCAGGGCTAGCCAAAAACATTCAGTACTTC. It encodes CASSAGLAKNIQYF.

This clone has more than one count but fewer than ten. This chain uses TRBV29-1 with TRBJ2-5; D is undetermined. The V and J ends lost 5 bases and 4 bases respectively, with 8 bases between them. The CDR3 is made up of 11 amino acids. The V gene's germline CDR1 is SQVTM and CDR2 ANQGSEA. CDR3: CSVRFGETQYF. The CDR3 DNA sequence: TGCAGCGTTCGTTTCGGAGAGACCCAGTACTTC.